This T cell receptor beta chain was recorded in a study of T-cell reconstitution after alpha-beta-depleted transplantation in children. TCRbeta library construction was performed incorporating unique molecular identifiers. In TCRdb, the PCR reads were re-called with MiXCR into one record per CDR3 protein. The sample lists about 490,000 distinct CDR3 sequences, over 9.5% occurring once. Germline V gene sequence: CDR1 SGHRS, CDR2 YFSETQ. The CDR3 runs to 13 residues. Trimming shortened V by 4 bases and J by 4 bases, and 9 bases separated the two germline ends. This sample comprised PBMCs, obtained before TCRalphabeta/CD19-depleted stem cell transplant. The TCR comes from a child under 10 years old with inherited bone marrow failure, due to receive a stem cell transplant. V and J are TRBV5-1 and TRBJ1-3; D possibly corresponds to TRBD1 (5 bases). CDR3 in amino acids: CASSPGLGNTIYF. The CDR3 bases are TGCGCCAGCAGCCCGGGACTGGGAAACACCATATATTTT.